One sample yielded the 30 T cell receptor beta chains listed below, sequenced in a study of siplizumab effects on memory and regulatory T cells. The table came from immunoSEQ multiplex PCR; TCRdb's copy has only in-frame clones and leaves some out. The sample yields around 100,000 clones, 94% seen once. Sequencing used Tregs sorted from blood. These receptors all stem from a human donor in good health.

The V and J genes are TRBV6-6 and TRBJ2-7; no definite D call. The germline gives CDR1 MNHNY, CDR2 SVGAGI (reference sequence). This CDR3 has 13 residues. V lost 0 bases and J 4 bases, leaving 7 bases between the germline ends. The CDR3 reads CASSYSVGYEQYF. CDR3 sequence (DNA): TGTGCCAGCAGTTACTCCGTTGGGTACGAGCAGTACTTC.

This clone was detected a few times. The genes are TRBV18 and TRBJ1-1, with TRBD1 as a possible D gene (5 bases). The ends were cut back, 3 bases at V and 10 bases at J, with 15 bases in the middle. CDR3 length equals 13 residues. Germline V gene sequence: CDR1 KGHSH, CDR2 LQKENI. For the CDR3, the DNA is TGTGCCAGCTCACCTGAAAGGCAGGGAGGAGCTTTCTTT. Translating gives CASSPERQGGAFF. Together with reference TRBV18 and TRBJ1-1, the CDR3 gives the full variable domain: NAGVMQNPRHLVRRRGQEARLRCSPMKGHSHVYWYRQLPEEGLKFMVYLQKENIIDESGMPKERFSAEFPKEGPSILRIQQVVRGDSAAYFCASSPERQGGAFFGQGTRLTVV.

The rearrangement uses TRBV18 and TRBJ2-7; 9 bases agree with TRBD1. Germline V CDR1 and CDR2: KGHSH, LQKENI. The CDR3 has 14 amino acids. Trimming took 2 bases from V and 4 from J; bases not matched to a gene: 3. CDR3 residues: CASSPGTGQYEQYF. The CDR3 DNA reads as TGTGCCAGCTCACCAGGGACAGGGCAGTACGAGCAGTACTTC.

The chain joins TRBV11-2 to TRBJ2-5, with 7 bases identical to TRBD2. This CDR3 spans 13 amino acids. V was clipped by 6 bases and J by 4 bases; unmatched bases: 5. CDR1 is SGHAT, CDR2 FQNNGV, per germline. The CDR3 sequence: CASRLPGGETQYF. The CDR3 nucleotides read TGTGCCAGCAGACTCCCGGGGGGAGAGACCCAGTACTTC.

The chain couples TRBV28 to TRBJ2-3, with 12 bases that match TRBD2. The CDR3 is 16 residues long. J was trimmed by 4 bases and V by 5 bases; bases with no gene match: 7. Germline-derived CDR1 and CDR2 are MDHEN and SYDVKM. The CDR3 nucleotides read TGTGCCAGCAGTATCACGCTAGCGGGAGGGCCAGATACGCAGTATTTT. The encoded protein is CASSITLAGGPDTQYF.

This chain connects TRBV6-5 to TRBJ2-2; D possibly corresponds to TRBD2 (6 bases). V was trimmed by 8 bases and J by 2 bases, leaving 9 bases between them. Germline values: CDR1 MNHEY, CDR2 SVGAGI. CDR3 size: 13 residues. The CDR3 bases are TGTGCCAGCCGGGGGATCAACACCGGGGAGCTGTTTTTT. It specifies CASRGINTGELFF.

The chain has TRBV5-1 and TRBJ2-1; D is unresolved. The V end lost 6 bases, the J end lost 0 bases, and 13 bases lay between the germline ends. The germline V gene has CDR1 SGHRS and CDR2 YFSETQ. CDR3 length equals 15 residues. The CDR3 sequence is CASMLGVSSYNEQFF. CDR3 DNA: TGCGCCAGCATGCTTGGCGTCAGCTCCTACAATGAGCAGTTCTTC.

A few counts support this clone. The chain carries TRBV6-5 and TRBJ1-1, with 9 bases matching TRBD1. In germline, CDR1 is MNHEY, CDR2 SVGAGI. The CDR3 is 12 residues long. The J segment lost 8 bases and the V segment lost 5 bases, leaving 3 bases of the junction unmatched. CDR3 protein: CASSTGGREAFF. Here the CDR3 DNA reads TGTGCCAGCAGTACAGGGGGCCGAGAAGCTTTCTTT.

V is TRBV29-1 and J is TRBJ2-7, with a possible D match to TRBD1 (5 bases). V lost 3 bases and J lost 3, with 6 bases in between. The CDR3 extends over 11 amino acids. In germline, CDR1 is SQVTM, CDR2 ANQGSEA. For the CDR3, the DNA is TGCAGCGTTGATGACAGCTACGAGCAGTACTTC. Translated: CSVDDSYEQYF.

V is TRBV5-6 and J is TRBJ2-1; 7 bases agree with TRBD1. The CDR3 consists of 14 residues. CDR1 and CDR2 (germline): SGHDT, YYEEEE. Trimming took 1 base from V and 7 from J; bases not matched to a gene: 5. CDR3 sequence (DNA): TGTGCCAGCAGCTTGACAGGGGTACGAAATGAGCAGTTCTTC. As protein: CASSLTGVRNEQFF. The full variable domain, rest sourced from reference TRBV5-6 and TRBJ2-1, is DAGVTQSPTHLIKTRGQQVTLRCSPKSGHDTVSWYQQALGQGPQFIFQYYEEEERQRGNFPDRFSGHQFPNYSSELNVNALLLGDSALYLCASSLTGVRNEQFFGPGTRLTVL.

The chain combines TRBV10-3 with TRBJ2-3; possibly TRBD1 or TRBD2 for D (6 bases each). This CDR3 is built from 13 residues. V lost 11 bases to trimming and J lost 3 bases, with 15 bases between them. Looked up from germline, CDR1 is ENHRY and CDR2 is SYGVKD. CDR3 in DNA: TGTGCCCTAGCAGGGGCGGGAACAGATACGCAGTATTTT. Translated, it gives CALAGAGTDTQYF.

The chain employs TRBV6-6 and TRBJ2-7, with 10 bases aligning to TRBD2. The CDR3 is made up of 16 amino acids. J gave up 4 bases and V 0 bases, and 6 bases lay outside the gene matches. CDR1 is MNHNY, CDR2 SVGAGI, per germline (reference sequence). The CDR3 DNA reads TGTGCCAGCAGTTACTCGGATTCTAGCGGGAGTTACGAGCAGTACTTC. Protein product: CASSYSDSSGSYEQYF.

V usage is TRBV18 and J usage is TRBJ2-4, with 9 bases aligning to TRBD2. CDR1 and CDR2 (germline): KGHSH, LQKENI. Losses at the gene ends were 2 bases for V and 0 bases for J; bases not matched to a gene: 11. There are 19 residues in the CDR3. DNA of the CDR3: TGTGCCAGCTCACCATATCCAGCGGGAGGCCTCCTAGCCAAAAACATTCAGTACTTC. Amino acids: CASSPYPAGGLLAKNIQYF.

The gene calls are TRBV11-2 and TRBJ1-2; the match to TRBD1 covers 8 bases. Germline V lookup: CDR1 SGHAT, CDR2 FQNNGV. The ends lost 5 bases at V and 8 bases at J; junction bases unmatched: 7. This CDR3 is 13 amino acids long. The CDR3 loop is CASSPGQGRGYTF. The CDR3 nucleotides read TGTGCCAGCAGCCCCGGACAGGGAAGGGGCTACACCTTC.

V and J are TRBV6-1 and TRBJ1-5; TRBD1 matches at 7 bases. CDR3 length: 14 residues. Per the germline V gene, CDR1 is MNHNS and CDR2 is SASEGT. J gave up 4 bases and V 7 bases, and 7 bases lay outside the gene matches. Here the CDR3 reads CASIPGQPNQPQHF. The CDR3 bases are TGTGCCAGCATTCCGGGACAGCCTAATCAGCCCCAGCATTTT.

The gene calls are TRBV30 and TRBJ2-1, with TRBD2 matching over 7 bases. J was trimmed by 4 bases and V by 2 bases; bases with no gene match: 2. The CDR3 is 13 residues long. Germline CDR1 and CDR2: GTSNPN and SVGIG (reference sequence). CDR3 nucleotides: TGTGCCTGGAGTACAGCGGGGTACAATGAGCAGTTCTTC. Translated: CAWSTAGYNEQFF. The complete variable domain, with remaining parts taken from reference TRBV30 and TRBJ2-1, reads SQTIHQWPATLVQPVGSPLSLECTVEGTSNPNLYWYRQAAGRGLQLLFYSVGIGQISSEVPQNLSASRPQDRQFILSSKKLLLSDSGFYLCAWSTAGYNEQFFGPGTRLTVL.

The rearrangement links TRBV11-2 to TRBJ2-5, with 14 bases lining up with TRBD2. The end of the DNA aligns better with TRBJ2-7, so the J call may be wrong. In germline, CDR1 is SGHAT, CDR2 FQNNGV. This CDR3 spans 13 amino acids. CDR3 sequence reads: CASSGTSGSEQYF. For the CDR3, the DNA is TGTGCCAGCAGCGGGACTAGCGGGAGCGAGCAGTACTTC.

This chain links TRBV28 with TRBJ1-3, with no clear D. Germline CDR1 MDHEN, CDR2 SYDVKM. V lost 2 bases and J 1 base, leaving 15 bases between the germline ends. CDR3 size: 17 residues. The DNA for the CDR3 is TGTGCCAGCAGTTTACCCCAGCTACTGGCGTCTGGAAACACCATATATTTT. Protein sequence: CASSLPQLLASGNTIYF. The whole variable domain, filled in from reference TRBV28 and TRBJ1-3, reads DVKVTQSSRYLVKRTGEKVFLECVQDMDHENMFWYRQDPGLGLRLIYFSYDVKMKEKGDIPEGYSVSREKKERFSLILESASTNQTSMYLCASSLPQLLASGNTIYFGEGSWLTVV.

The chain combines TRBV29-1 with TRBJ2-2; the match to TRBD1 covers 8 bases. Germline V CDR1 and CDR2: SQVTM, ANQGSEA. The CDR3 runs to 14 residues. V gave up 6 bases and J gave up 4 bases; unmatched junction bases: 7. The CDR3 DNA sequence: TGCAGCGTCCTGCAGGGGGCCATCACCGGGGAGCTGTTTTTT. Translation: CSVLQGAITGELFF.

The table lists this clone with a count of one. The chain is built from TRBV19 and TRBJ2-7; 8 bases line up with TRBD1. The V gene's germline CDR1 is LNHDA and CDR2 SQIVND (reference sequence). V was pared by 5 bases and J by 3 bases, with 12 bases of the junction left unmatched. CDR3 length: 16 residues. CDR3 sequence (DNA): TGTGCCAGTAGTTCCCAAGGACAGGGCCGAGGCTACGAGCAGTACTTC. It specifies CASSSQGQGRGYEQYF.

The rearrangement uses TRBV27 and TRBJ1-2, with D perhaps TRBD1 (6 bases). V was trimmed by 2 bases and J by 2 bases, leaving 12 bases between them. The length of the CDR3 is 15 residues. CDR1 MNHEY and CDR2 SMNVEV come from the germline V gene (reference sequence). CDR3 nucleotide sequence: TGTGCCAGCAGTTTAAGGTCCGGGACAAACTATGGCTACACCTTC. This gives the protein CASSLRSGTNYGYTF.

The chain employs TRBV6-1 and TRBJ1-1, with 9 bases lining up with TRBD1. The V gene's germline CDR1 is MNHNS and CDR2 SASEGT. The length of the CDR3 is 15 residues. Germline trimming cut 6 bases from V and 0 bases from J; bases unmatched to any gene: 5. CDR3 bases: TGTGCCAGCAGAGGGGGACAGGGCGTGAACACTGAAGCTTTCTTT. Protein: CASRGGQGVNTEAFF.

The V and J genes are TRBV9 and TRBJ1-1; a weak D match, TRBD1 (5 bases). Germline V lookup: CDR1 SGDLS, CDR2 YYNGEE. Trimming removed 0 bases at V and 6 bases at J, with 18 bases between. This CDR3 is 16 amino acids long. This chain's CDR3 is CASSVGVDGGHSEAFF. CDR3 coding DNA: TGTGCCAGCAGCGTAGGAGTCGATGGGGGTCACTCTGAAGCTTTCTTT.

The genes are TRBV25-1 and TRBJ2-2; the D is unclear. Looked up from germline, CDR1 is MGHDK and CDR2 is SYGVNS. This CDR3 is built from 15 residues. With 2 bases removed from V and 4 bases from J, the gap between germline ends came to 11 bases. The CDR3 here is CASSEGSILTGELFF. CDR3 bases: TGTGCCAGCAGTGAAGGGTCTATCCTCACCGGGGAGCTGTTTTTT. The complete variable domain, with remaining parts taken from reference TRBV25-1 and TRBJ2-2, reads EADIYQTPRYLVIGTGKKITLECSQTMGHDKMYWYQQDPGMELHLIHYSYGVNSTEKGDLSSESTVSRIRTEHFPLTLESARPSHTSQYLCASSEGSILTGELFFGEGSRLTVL.

The chain uses TRBV9 and TRBJ2-7; D unclear. The germline V and J ends were trimmed by 4 bases and 6 bases, with 17 bases remaining between them. The CDR3 runs to 14 residues. Germline V CDR1 and CDR2: SGDLS, YYNGEE. The CDR3 coding sequence is TGTGCCAGCAGCCCCCGGAGCCCTTCGATCGAGCAGTACTTC. It encodes CASSPRSPSIEQYF.

The chain has TRBV6-1 and TRBJ2-1; TRBD2 matches at 7 bases. V was clipped by 4 bases and J by 6 bases; unmatched bases: 15. The CDR3 consists of 17 residues. The germline gives CDR1 MNHNS, CDR2 SASEGT. CDR3 nucleotides: TGTGCCAGCAGTGCAATGACTAGCTCGTGGGCGGCCAATGAGCAGTTCTTC. Translating it yields CASSAMTSSWAANEQFF.

The V gene is TRBV6-1, the J gene TRBJ2-7; the D gene is possibly TRBD2 (5 bases). The V gene's germline CDR1 is MNHNS and CDR2 SASEGT. CDR3 length equals 13 residues. V lost 6 bases, J lost 2 bases, and 11 bases lay in between. Written as DNA, the CDR3 is TGTGCCAGCAGGAGGGCGGGTCCCTACGAGCAGTACTTC. Protein: CASRRAGPYEQYF.

V and J are TRBV19 and TRBJ2-2, with 7 bases matching TRBD1. This CDR3 is built from 16 residues. V was clipped by 7 bases and J by 4 bases; unmatched bases: 12. Germline V lookup: CDR1 LNHDA, CDR2 SQIVND (reference sequence). CDR3 bases: TGTGCCAGTACCTCGGGGTGGACAGGAGCCACCGGGGAGCTGTTTTTT. Its protein is CASTSGWTGATGELFF.

The chain employs TRBV4-2 and TRBJ2-6, with 13 bases matching TRBD2. This CDR3 is built from 19 residues. Per germline, CDR1 LGHNA and CDR2 YNFKEQ. V lost 0 bases and J lost 4; bases outside the gene matches: 6. The CDR3 region has the DNA TGTGCCAGCAGCCAAGATCTACTAGCGGGAGGGTCCGGGGCCAACGTCCTGACTTTC. Its protein is CASSQDLLAGGSGANVLTF.

CDR3 coding DNA: TGTGCCAGCAGGTATTCGGTGAACACTGAAGCTTTCTTT. Protein: CASRYSVNTEAFF. V and J are TRBV7-9 and TRBJ1-1, with D hard to call. Trimming left V 6 bases short and J 0 bases short, with 8 bases between. CDR3 length: 13 amino acids. Germline assignment: CDR1 SEHNR and CDR2 FQNEAQ (reference sequence). The whole variable domain, filled in from reference TRBV7-9 and TRBJ1-1, reads DTGVSQNPRHKITKRGQNVTFRCDPISEHNRLYWYRQTLGQGPEFLTYFQNEAQLEKSRLLSDRFSAERPKGSFSTLEIQRTEQGDSAMYLCASRYSVNTEAFFGQGTRLTVV.